These T cell receptor beta chains were read from a single sample in a study of shared clonotypes between healthy human individuals. Repertoires were generated with immunoSEQ multiplex PCR, while TCRdb's copy carries only in-frame clones and drops some. The sample has approximately 1.4 million clones, 95% to 99% seen once. Source material: naive CD4+ T cells sorted from blood. The origin of the receptors is a man aged 25-45 years in good health. Each CDR3 is given with its conserved first and last residue. The order of the fields is CDR3 protein, J gene, V gene.

CASSEFGQSATEAFF | TRBJ1-1 | TRBV2
CASSLIAGGRRNNEQFF | TRBJ2-1 | TRBV27
CASSSFYYGYTF | TRBJ1-2 | TRBV28
CASSLGTGRPHGYTF | TRBJ1-2 | TRBV7-2
CTSSPGLAGGFPNEQFF | TRBJ2-1 | TRBV1
CASSATGARDPANYGYTF | TRBJ1-2 | TRBV5-8
CASSHVKTGTSGSYEQYF | TRBJ2-7 | TRBV4-2
CASSEPGQLNEQFF | TRBJ2-1 | TRBV25-1
CASSLGPRGEQFF | TRBJ2-1 | TRBV18
CASSSGRLAASYEQYF | TRBJ2-7 | TRBV5-8
CASSPRTDQETQYF | TRBJ2-5 | TRBV5-1
CASTPSDQPQHF | TRBJ1-5 | TRBV28
CASTRRRLDGNEQFF | TRBJ2-1 | TRBV11-2
CASSYGVYAAEQYF | TRBJ2-7 | TRBV6-5
CASRGGGAYEQYF | TRBJ2-7 | TRBV6-6
CASSPGLSNTGELFF | TRBJ2-2 | TRBV5-1
CASRRAGGGTGELFF | TRBJ2-2 | TRBV6-1
CASSLFGRPLNTEAFF | TRBJ1-1 | TRBV27
CASSSREGLGYNEQFF | TRBJ2-1 | TRBV28
CASSSNTGELFF | TRBJ2-2 | TRBV7-9
CASSSRLAGSYNEQFF | TRBJ2-1 | TRBV13
CASSRQWGNEETQYF | TRBJ2-5 | TRBV14
CASSATGNTEAFF | TRBJ1-1 | TRBV9
CASSASGFGGDTQYF | TRBJ2-3 | TRBV11-2
CASTITGSNQPQHF | TRBJ1-5 | TRBV2
CASAQFFTNQPQHF | TRBJ1-5 | TRBV2
CASSVASAVAGKDQETQYF | TRBJ2-5 | TRBV9
CASQGGGNEKLFF | TRBJ1-4 | TRBV2
CSVKGRERPDTQYF | TRBJ2-3 | TRBV29-1
CASSKSSGADSYEQYF | TRBJ2-7 | TRBV9
CASSLGVLEVEETQYF | TRBJ2-5 | TRBV5-1
CASSFDRDSNYEQYF | TRBJ2-7 | TRBV7-8
CSLRLRGRGDTEAFF | TRBJ1-1 | TRBV29-1
CASSLSRSTDTQYF | TRBJ2-3 | TRBV7-3
CAIRQGNTQYF | TRBJ2-3 | TRBV10-3
CASSVVGYLNEQFF | TRBJ2-1 | TRBV9
CASSLPITDTQYF | TRBJ2-3 | TRBV28
CASSYSTLSGYTF | TRBJ1-2 | TRBV6-5
CASCPLAAAGGSYKQYF | TRBJ2-7 | TRBV2
CASSRTGGKNEQYF | TRBJ2-7 | TRBV19
CASSSEHEQYF | TRBJ2-7 | TRBV5-1
CASSLSGTSYGSTDTQYF | TRBJ2-3 | TRBV7-8
CASRTGVGTEAFF | TRBJ1-1 | TRBV28
CARGGQGQTSQSTDTQYF | TRBJ2-3 | TRBV2
CASSLAGLAGGWEQYF | TRBJ2-7 | TRBV7-2
CAITEQDSGRADTQYF | TRBJ2-3 | TRBV10-3
CASAQQGLVGYGYTF | TRBJ1-2 | TRBV5-6
CAWTQGETNQPQHF | TRBJ1-5 | TRBV30
CASLSLGKETQYF | TRBJ2-5 | TRBV13